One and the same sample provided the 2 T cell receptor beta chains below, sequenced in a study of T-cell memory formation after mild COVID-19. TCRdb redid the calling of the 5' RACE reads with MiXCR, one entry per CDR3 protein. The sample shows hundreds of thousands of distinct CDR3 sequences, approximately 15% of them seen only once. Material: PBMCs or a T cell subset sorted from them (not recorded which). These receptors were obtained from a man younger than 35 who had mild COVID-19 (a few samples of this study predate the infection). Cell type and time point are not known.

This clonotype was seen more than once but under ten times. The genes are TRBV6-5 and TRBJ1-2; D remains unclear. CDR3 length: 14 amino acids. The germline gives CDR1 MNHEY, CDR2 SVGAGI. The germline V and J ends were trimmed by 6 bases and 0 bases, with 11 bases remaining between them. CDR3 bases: TGTGCCAGCAGCCCGACGGGAGCTAACTATGGCTACACCTTC. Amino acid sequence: CASSPTGANYGYTF.

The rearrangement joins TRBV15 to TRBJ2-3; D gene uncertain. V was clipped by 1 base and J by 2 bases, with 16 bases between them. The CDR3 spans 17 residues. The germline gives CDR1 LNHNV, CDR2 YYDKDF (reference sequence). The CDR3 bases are TGTGCCACCAGCAGAGTGCTCGGCGCAACGGCCACAGATACGCAGTATTTT. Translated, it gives CATSRVLGATATDTQYF.